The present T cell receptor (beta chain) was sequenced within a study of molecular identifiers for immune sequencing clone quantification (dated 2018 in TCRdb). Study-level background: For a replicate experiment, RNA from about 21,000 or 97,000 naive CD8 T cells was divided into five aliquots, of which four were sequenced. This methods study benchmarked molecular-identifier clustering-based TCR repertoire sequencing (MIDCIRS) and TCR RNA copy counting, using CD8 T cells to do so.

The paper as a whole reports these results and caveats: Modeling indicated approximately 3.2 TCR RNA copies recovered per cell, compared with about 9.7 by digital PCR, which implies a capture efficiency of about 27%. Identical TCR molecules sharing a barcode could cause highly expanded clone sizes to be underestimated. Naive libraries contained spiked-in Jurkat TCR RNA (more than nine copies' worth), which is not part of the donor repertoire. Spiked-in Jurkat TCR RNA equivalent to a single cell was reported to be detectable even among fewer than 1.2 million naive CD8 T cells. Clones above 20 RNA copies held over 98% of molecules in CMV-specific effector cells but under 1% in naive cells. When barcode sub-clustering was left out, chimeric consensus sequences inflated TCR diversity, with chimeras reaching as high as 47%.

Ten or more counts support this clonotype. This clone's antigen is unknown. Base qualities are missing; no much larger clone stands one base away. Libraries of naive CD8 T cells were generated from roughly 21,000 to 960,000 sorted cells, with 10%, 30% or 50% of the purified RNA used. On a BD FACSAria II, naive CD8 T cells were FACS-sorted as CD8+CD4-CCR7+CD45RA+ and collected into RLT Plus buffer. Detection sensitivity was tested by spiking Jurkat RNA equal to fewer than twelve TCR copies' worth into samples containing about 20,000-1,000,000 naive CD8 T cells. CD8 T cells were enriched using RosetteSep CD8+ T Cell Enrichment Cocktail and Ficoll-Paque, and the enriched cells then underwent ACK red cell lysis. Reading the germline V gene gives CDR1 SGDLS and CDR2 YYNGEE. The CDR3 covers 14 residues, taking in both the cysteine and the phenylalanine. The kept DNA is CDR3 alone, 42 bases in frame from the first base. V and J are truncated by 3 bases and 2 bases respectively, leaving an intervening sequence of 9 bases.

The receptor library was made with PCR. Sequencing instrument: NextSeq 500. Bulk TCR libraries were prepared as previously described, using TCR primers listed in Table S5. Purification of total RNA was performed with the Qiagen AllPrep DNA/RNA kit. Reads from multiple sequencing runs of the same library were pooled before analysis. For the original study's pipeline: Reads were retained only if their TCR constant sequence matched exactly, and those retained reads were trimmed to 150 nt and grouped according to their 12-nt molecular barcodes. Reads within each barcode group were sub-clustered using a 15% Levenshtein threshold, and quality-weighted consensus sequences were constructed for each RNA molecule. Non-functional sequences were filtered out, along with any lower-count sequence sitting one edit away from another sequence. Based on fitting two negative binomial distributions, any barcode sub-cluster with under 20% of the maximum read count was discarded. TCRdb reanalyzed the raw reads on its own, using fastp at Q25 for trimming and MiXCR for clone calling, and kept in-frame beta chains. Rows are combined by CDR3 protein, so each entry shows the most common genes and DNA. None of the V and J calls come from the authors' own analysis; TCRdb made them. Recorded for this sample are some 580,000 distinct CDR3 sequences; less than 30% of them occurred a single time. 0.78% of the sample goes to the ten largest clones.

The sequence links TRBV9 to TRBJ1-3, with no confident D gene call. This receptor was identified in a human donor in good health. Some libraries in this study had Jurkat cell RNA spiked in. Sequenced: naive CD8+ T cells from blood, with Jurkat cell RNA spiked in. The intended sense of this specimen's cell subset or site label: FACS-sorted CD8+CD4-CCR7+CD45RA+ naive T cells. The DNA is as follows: TGTGCCAGCAGCGAAGGTGACACTGGAAACACCATATATTTT. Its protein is CASSEGDTGNTIYF.